This T cell receptor (beta chain) was profiled in a study of shared clonotypes between healthy human individuals. Sequenced by immunoSEQ multiplex PCR; TCRdb stores in-frame clones only, minus some. In the table there are 2 million to 3 million clones, over 85% of which are singletons. Trimming took 3 bases from V and 2 from J, leaving 11 bases between them. This CDR3 has 14 amino acids. Germline CDR1 MNHNS, CDR2 SASEGT. Sequenced input: naive CD4+ T cells sorted from blood. Specified subset: CD45RA+ positively selected. This chain joins TRBV6-1 and TRBJ2-7, with TRBD1 as a possible D gene (6 bases). This sequence was found in a young man in good health. The CDR3 loop is CASSDRGITYEQYF. The CDR3 DNA reads as TGTGCCAGCAGTGACAGGGGCATCACCTACGAGCAGTACTTC.